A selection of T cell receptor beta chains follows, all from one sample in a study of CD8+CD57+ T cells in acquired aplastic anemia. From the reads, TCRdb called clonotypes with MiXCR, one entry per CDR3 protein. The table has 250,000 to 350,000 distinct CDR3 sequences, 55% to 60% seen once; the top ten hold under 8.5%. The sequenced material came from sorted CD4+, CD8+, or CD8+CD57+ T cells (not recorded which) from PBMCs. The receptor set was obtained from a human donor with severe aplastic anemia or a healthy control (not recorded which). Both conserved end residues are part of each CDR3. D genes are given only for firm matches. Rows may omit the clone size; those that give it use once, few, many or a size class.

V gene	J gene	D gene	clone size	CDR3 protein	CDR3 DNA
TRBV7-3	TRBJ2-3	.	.	CASSLDDNPDTQYF	TGTGCCAGCAGCTTGGACGACAACCCAGATACGCAGTATTTT
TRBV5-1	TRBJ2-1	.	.	CASSDPGGEQFF	TGCGCCAGCAGCGACCCAGGTGGTGAGCAGTTCTTC
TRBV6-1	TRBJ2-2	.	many	CASSVAGTGTGELFF	TGTGCCAGCAGTGTTGCAGGGACGGGCACCGGGGAGCTGTTTTTT
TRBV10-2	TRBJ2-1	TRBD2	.	CASSESPRASGKGCEQFF	TGCGCCAGCAGTGAGTCTCCTAGGGCTAGCGGGAAGGGTTGTGAGCAGTTCTTC
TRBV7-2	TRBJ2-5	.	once	CASNGRNQETQYF	TGTGCCAGCAACGGACGGAACCAAGAGACCCAGTACTTC
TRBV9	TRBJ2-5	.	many	CASSQGPPQETQYF	TGTGCCAGCAGCCAAGGACCCCCCCAAGAGACCCAGTACTTT
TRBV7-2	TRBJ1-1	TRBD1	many	CASSFDRGAAFF	TGTGCCAGCAGCTTCGACAGGGGTGCAGCTTTCTTT
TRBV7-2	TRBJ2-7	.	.	CTSSRDGSSYEQYF	TGTACCAGCAGCAGGGACGGATCCTCGTACGAGCAGTACTTT
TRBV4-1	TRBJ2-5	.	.	CASSQGNWGAGETQYF	TGCGCCAGCAGCCAAGGGAACTGGGGGGCTGGGGAGACCCAGTACTTC
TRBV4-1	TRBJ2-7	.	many	CASSQELYWKGFEQYF	TGCGCCAGCAGCCAAGAACTCTACTGGAAAGGGTTCGAGCAGTACTTC
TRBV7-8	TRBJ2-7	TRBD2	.	CASSLRRAGVTYEQYF	TGTGCCAGCAGCTTGAGACGAGCGGGGGTCACCTACGAGCAGTACTTC
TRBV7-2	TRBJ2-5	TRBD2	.	CASSLGRRLAGTLQETQYF	TGTGCCAGCAGCTTAGGTCGTCGACTAGCGGGGACACTACAAGAGACCCAGTACTTC
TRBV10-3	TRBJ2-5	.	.	CAISEFQGGETQYF	TGTGCCATCAGTGAGTTTCAGGGAGGCGAGACCCAGTACTTC
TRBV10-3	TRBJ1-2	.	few	CAISEGAGHGYTF	TGTGCCATCAGTGAGGGGGCTGGGCATGGCTACACCTTC
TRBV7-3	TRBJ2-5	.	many	CASSSTAQETQYF	TGTGCCAGCAGCTCAACAGCCCAAGAGACCCAGTACTTC
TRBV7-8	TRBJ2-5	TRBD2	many	CASSQGLAGEGETQYF	TGTGCCAGCAGCCAGGGACTAGCGGGGGAAGGAGAGACCCAGTACTTC
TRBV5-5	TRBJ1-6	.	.	CASSLRFRQEDSPLHF	TGTGCCAGCAGCTTGAGGTTTCGGCAGGAAGATTCACCCCTCCACTTT
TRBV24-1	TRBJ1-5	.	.	CARATVTSNQPQHF	TGTGCTAGAGCGACCGTCACTAGCAATCAGCCCCAGCATTTT
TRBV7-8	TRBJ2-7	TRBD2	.	CASSWDWGGGYEQYF	TGTGCCAGCAGCTGGGACTGGGGCGGGGGCTACGAGCAGTACTTC
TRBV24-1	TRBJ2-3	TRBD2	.	CAATSGSTQYF	TGTGCCGCCACTAGCGGGAGCACGCAGTATTTT
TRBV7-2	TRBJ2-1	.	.	CASSLEEGTGEQFF	TGTGCCAGCAGCTTAGAGGAGGGTACCGGTGAGCAGTTCTTC
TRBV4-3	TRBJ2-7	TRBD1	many	CASSQGDRGAYEQYF	TGCGCCAGCAGCCAGGGGGACAGGGGGGCCTACGAGCAGTACTTC
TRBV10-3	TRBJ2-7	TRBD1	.	CAISGPGQGTYEQYF	TGTGCCATCAGTGGGCCTGGACAGGGAACCTACGAGCAGTACTTC
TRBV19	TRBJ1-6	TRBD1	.	CASSSLAGTVHRGNSPLHF	TGTGCCAGTAGTTCACTCGCCGGGACAGTGCATCGGGGGAATTCACCCCTCCACTTT
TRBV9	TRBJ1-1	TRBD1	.	CASSVAITGATEAFF	TGTGCCAGCAGCGTAGCAATTACAGGGGCCACTGAAGCTTTCTTT
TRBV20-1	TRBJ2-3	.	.	CSARGEGIDTQYF	TGCAGTGCTAGAGGAGAGGGAATAGATACGCAGTATTTT
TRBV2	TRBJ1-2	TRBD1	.	CASSQDRGQNYGYTF	TGTGCCAGCAGCCAGGACAGGGGGCAGAACTATGGCTACACCTTC
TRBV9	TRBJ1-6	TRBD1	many	CASSVSGQGADNSPLHF	TGTGCCAGCAGCGTTTCCGGCCAGGGGGCCGATAATTCACCCCTCCACTTT
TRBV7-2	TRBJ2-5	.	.	CASSIPGEGETQYF	TGTGCCAGCAGCATACCGGGGGAAGGAGAGACCCAGTACTTC
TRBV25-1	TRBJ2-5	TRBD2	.	CASKGSGSQETQYF	TGTGCCAGCAAGGGTAGCGGGAGCCAAGAGACCCAGTACTTC
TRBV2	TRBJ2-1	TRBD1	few	CASSPGQGSDEQFF	TGTGCCAGCTCTCCGGGACAGGGTTCGGATGAGCAGTTCTTC
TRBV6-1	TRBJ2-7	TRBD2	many	CASKSSGDSYEQYF	TGTGCCAGCAAGTCTAGCGGGGATTCCTACGAGCAGTACTTC
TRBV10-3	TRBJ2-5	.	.	CAISAVGVQETQYF	TGTGCCATCAGTGCGGTTGGAGTGCAAGAGACCCAGTACTTC
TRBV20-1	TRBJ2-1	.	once	CSATPYNEQFF	TGCAGTGCAACCCCGTACAATGAGCAGTTCTTC
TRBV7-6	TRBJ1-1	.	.	CASSAESMNTEAFF	TGTGCCAGCAGCGCAGAAAGCATGAACACTGAAGCTTTCTTT
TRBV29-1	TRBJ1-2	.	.	CSVPTIGGYTF	TGCAGCGTTCCCACCATAGGGGGCTACACCTTC
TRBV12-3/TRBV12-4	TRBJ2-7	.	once	CASSLSEVYEQYF	TGTGCCAGCAGTTTGTCCGAGGTCTACGAGCAGTACTTC
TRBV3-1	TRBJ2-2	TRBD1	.	CASSLRDRVTGELFF	TGTGCCAGCAGCCTCCGGGACAGGGTTACCGGGGAGCTGTTTTTT